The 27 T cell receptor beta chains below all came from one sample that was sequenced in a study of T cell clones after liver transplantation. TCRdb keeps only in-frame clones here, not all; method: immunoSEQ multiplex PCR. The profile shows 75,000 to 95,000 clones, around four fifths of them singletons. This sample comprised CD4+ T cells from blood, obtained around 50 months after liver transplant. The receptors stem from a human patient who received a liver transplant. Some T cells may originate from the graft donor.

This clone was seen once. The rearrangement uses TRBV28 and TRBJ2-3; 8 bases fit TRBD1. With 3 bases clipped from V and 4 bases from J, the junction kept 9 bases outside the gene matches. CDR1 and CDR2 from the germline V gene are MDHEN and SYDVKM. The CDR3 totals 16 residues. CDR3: CASSFRGQVRSDTQYF. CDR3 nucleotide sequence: TGTGCCAGCAGTTTTAGGGGACAGGTGAGGTCAGATACGCAGTATTTT.

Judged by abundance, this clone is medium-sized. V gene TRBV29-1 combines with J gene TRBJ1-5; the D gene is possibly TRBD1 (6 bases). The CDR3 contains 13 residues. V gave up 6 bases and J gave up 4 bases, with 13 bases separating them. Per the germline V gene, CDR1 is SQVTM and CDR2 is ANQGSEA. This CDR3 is CSVQGPGNQPQHF. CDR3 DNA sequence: TGCAGCGTGCAGGGGCCGGGAAATCAGCCCCAGCATTTT.

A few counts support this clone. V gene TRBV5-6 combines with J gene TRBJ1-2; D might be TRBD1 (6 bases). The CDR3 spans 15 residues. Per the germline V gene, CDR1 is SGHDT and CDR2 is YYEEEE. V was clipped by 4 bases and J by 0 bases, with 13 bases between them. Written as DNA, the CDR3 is TGTGCCAGCAGCGGCCGGGACAACTCTAACTATGGCTACACCTTC. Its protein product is CASSGRDNSNYGYTF.

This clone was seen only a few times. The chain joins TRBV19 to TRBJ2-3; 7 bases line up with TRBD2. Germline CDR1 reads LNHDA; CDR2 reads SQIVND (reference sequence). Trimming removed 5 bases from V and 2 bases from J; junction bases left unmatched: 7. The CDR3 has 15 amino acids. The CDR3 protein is CASSPQRGPTDTQYF. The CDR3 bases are TGTGCCAGTAGTCCCCAGCGGGGCCCCACAGATACGCAGTATTTT.

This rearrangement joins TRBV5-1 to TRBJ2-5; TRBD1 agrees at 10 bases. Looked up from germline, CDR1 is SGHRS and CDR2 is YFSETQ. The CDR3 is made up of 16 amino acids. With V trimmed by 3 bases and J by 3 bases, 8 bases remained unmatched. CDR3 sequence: CASSSDLGQGEETQYF. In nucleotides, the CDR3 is TGCGCCAGCAGCTCGGATCTAGGACAGGGGGAAGAGACCCAGTACTTC.

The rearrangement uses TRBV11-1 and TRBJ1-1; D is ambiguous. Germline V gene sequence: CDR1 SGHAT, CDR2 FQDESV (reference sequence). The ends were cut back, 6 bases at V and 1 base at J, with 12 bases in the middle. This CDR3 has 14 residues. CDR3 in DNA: TGTGCCAGCAGAGTAGGCCCCCGGAACACTGAAGCTTTCTTT. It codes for CASRVGPRNTEAFF.

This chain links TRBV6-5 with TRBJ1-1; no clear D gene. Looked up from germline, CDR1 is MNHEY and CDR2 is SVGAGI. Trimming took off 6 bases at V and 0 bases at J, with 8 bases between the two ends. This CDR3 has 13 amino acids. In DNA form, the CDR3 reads TGTGCCAGCAGATACGGGATGAACACTGAAGCTTTCTTT. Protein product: CASRYGMNTEAFF.

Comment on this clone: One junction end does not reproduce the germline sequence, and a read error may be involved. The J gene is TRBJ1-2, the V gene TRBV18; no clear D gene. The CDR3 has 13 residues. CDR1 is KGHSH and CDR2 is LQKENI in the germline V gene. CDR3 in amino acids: CASSPEQSSPEIF. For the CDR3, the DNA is TGTGCCAGCTCACCGGAACAGAGCTCGCCAGAAATCTTC.

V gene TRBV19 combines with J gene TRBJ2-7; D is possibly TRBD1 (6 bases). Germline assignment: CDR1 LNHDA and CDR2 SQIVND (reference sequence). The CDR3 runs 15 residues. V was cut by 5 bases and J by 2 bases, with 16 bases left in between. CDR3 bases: TGTGCCAGTAGTGAAATCCGGGACAAGCCCTACGAGCAGTACTTC. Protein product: CASSEIRDKPYEQYF.

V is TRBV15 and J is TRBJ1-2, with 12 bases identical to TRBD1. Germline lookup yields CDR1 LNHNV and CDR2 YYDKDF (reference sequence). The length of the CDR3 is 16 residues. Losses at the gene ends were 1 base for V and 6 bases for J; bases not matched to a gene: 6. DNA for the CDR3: TGTGCCACCAGCAGAGGGGGACAGGGGGCTGTGGATGGCTACACCTTC. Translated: CATSRGGQGAVDGYTF.

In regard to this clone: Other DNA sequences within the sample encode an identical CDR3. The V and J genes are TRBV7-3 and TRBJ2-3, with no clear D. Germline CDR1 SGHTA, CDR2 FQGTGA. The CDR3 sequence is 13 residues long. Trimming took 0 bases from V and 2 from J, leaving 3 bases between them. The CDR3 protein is CASSLTYTDTQYF. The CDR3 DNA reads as TGTGCCAGCAGCTTAACGTACACAGATACGCAGTATTTT.

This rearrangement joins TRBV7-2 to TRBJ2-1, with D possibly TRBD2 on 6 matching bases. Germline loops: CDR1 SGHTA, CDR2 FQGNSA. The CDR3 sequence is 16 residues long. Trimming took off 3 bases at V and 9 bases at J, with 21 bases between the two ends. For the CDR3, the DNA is TGTGCCAGCAGCTTGGCACCTCTAGCGAGCGGAGGTGAGCAGTTCTTC. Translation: CASSLAPLASGGEQFF.

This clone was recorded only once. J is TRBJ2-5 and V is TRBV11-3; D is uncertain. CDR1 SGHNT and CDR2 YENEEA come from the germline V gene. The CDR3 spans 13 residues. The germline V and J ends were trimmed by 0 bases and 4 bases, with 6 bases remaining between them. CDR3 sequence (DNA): TGTGCCAGCAGCTTAGAATTAGGAGAGACCCAGTACTTC. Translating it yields CASSLELGETQYF.

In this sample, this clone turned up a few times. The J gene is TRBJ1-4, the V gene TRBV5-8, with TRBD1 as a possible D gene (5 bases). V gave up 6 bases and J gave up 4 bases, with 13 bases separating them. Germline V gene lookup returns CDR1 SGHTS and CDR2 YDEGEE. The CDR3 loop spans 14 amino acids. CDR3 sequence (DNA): TGTGCCAGCAACACCCCGGGGCGTAATGAAAAACTGTTTTTT. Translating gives CASNTPGRNEKLFF.

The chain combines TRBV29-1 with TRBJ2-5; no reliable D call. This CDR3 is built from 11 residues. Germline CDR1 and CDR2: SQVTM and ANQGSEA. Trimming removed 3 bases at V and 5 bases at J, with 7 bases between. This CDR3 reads CSVEGVETQYF. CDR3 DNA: TGCAGCGTTGAGGGTGTCGAGACCCAGTACTTC.

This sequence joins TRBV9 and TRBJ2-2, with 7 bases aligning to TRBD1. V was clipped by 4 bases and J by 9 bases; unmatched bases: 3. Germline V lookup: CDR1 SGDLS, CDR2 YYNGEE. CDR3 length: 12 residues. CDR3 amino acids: CASSKTGWELFF. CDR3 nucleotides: TGTGCCAGCAGCAAGACAGGGTGGGAGCTGTTTTTT.

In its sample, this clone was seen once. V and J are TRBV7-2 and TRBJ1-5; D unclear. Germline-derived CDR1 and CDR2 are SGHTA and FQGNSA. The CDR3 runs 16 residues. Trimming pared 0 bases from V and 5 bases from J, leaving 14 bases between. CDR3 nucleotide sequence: TGTGCCAGCAGCTTAGCCTCTGGTGCGGACGATCAGCCCCAGCATTTT. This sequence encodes CASSLASGADDQPQHF. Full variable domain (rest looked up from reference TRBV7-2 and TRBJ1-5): GAGVSQSPSNKVTEKGKDVELRCDPISGHTALYWYRQSLGQGLEFLIYFQGNSAPDKSGLPSDRFSAERTGGSVSTLTIQRTQQEDSAVYLCASSLASGADDQPQHFGDGTRLSIL.

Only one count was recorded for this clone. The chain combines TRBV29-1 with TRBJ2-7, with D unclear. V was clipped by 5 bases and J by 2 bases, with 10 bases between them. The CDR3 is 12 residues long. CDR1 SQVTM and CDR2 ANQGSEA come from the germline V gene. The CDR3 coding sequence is TGCAGCGTTTCGCTGGGCCCCTACGAGCAGTACTTC. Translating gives CSVSLGPYEQYF.

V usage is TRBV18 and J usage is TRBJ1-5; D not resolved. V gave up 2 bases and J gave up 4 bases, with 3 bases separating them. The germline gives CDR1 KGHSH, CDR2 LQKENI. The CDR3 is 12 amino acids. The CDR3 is CASSPGNQPQHF. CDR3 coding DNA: TGTGCCAGCTCACCAGGGAATCAGCCCCAGCATTTT.

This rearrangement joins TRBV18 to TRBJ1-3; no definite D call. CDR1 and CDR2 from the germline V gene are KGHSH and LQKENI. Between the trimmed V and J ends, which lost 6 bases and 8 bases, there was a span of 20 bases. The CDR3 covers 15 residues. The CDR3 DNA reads TGTGCCAGCTCCCTTGGAAGGGATCGGGTGGACACCATATATTTT. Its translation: CASSLGRDRVDTIYF.

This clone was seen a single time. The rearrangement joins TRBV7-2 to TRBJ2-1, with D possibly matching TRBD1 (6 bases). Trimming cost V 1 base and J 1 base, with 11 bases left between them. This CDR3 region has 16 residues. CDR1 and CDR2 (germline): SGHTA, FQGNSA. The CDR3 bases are TGTGCCAGCAGCTTAGTAAGGGGGAAGTCCTACAATGAGCAGTTCTTC. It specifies CASSLVRGKSYNEQFF.

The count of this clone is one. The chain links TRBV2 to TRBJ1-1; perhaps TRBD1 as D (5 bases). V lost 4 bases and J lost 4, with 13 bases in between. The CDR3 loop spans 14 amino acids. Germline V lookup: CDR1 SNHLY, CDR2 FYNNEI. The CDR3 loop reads CASSGGRGGTEAFF. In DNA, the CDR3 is TGTGCCAGCAGTGGAGGCCGGGGGGGCACTGAAGCTTTCTTT.

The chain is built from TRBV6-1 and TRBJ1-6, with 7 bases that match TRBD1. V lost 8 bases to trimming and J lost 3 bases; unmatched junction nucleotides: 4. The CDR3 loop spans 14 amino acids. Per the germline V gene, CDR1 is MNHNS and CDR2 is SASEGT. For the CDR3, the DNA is TGTGCCAGCGGAAGACAGGGCTATAATTCACCCCTCCACTTT. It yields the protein CASGRQGYNSPLHF.

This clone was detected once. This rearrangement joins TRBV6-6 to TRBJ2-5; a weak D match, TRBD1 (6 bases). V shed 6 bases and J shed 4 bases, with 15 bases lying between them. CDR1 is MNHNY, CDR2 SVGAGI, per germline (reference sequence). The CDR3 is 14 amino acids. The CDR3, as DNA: TGTGCCAGCAGCCGACAGGCCCCAAGAGAGACCCAGTACTTC. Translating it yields CASSRQAPRETQYF.

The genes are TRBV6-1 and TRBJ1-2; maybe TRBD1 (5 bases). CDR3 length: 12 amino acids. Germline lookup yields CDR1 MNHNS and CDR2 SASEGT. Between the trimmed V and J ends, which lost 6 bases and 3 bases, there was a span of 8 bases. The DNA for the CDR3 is TGTGCCAGCAGAACAGGTTACTATGGCTACACCTTC. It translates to CASRTGYYGYTF.

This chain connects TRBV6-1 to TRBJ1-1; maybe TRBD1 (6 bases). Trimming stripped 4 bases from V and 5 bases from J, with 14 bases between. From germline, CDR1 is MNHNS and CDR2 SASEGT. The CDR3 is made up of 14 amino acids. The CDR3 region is CASSGSGAETEAFF. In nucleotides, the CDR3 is TGTGCCAGCAGTGGTTCAGGGGCGGAAACTGAAGCTTTCTTT.

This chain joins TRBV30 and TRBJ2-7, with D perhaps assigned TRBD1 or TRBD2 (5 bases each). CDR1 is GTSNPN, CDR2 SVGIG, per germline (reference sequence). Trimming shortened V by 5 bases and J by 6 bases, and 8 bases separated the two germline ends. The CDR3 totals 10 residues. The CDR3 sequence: CAWGTSEQYF. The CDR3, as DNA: TGTGCCTGGGGGACCAGCGAGCAGTACTTC.